The rows below give T cell receptor beta chains drawn from one sample of a study of CD4 and CD8 cells across lung adenocarcinoma regions. In TCRdb, the PCR reads were re-called with MiXCR into one record per CDR3 protein. The table shows approximately 12,000 distinct CDR3 sequences, with around 50% occurring only once. Sequencing input: CD8+ T cells from the margin of a lung tumor. These receptors all stem from a female donor with lung adenocarcinoma. The CD4 and CD8 labels of this study may be unreliable. The CDR3 runs from the conserved cysteine through the conserved F or W. Fields, in order: CDR3 protein, CDR3 DNA, V gene, J gene, clone size, D gene. D genes are given only for firm matches. Clone sizes are given selectively: once, few, many, or a class where the clone is expanded.

CDR3: CATVIGQGGNTIYF
DNA: TGTGCCACCGTAATCGGACAGGGGGGAAACACCATATATTTT
V: TRBV6-1
J: TRBJ1-3
size: medium-sized
D: TRBD1

CDR3: CASSQPGQGNYGYTF
DNA: TGTGCCAGCAGCCAACCGGGACAGGGGAACTATGGCTACACCTTC
V: TRBV3-1
J: TRBJ1-2
size: .
D: TRBD1

CDR3: CASSLYDKAFF
DNA: TGTGCCAGCAGTTTGTATGATAAAGCTTTCTTT
V: TRBV12-3/TRBV12-4
J: TRBJ1-1
size: many
D: .

CDR3: CASSESTENEKLFF
DNA: TGCGCCAGCAGTGAGTCGACAGAAAATGAAAAACTGTTTTTT
V: TRBV10-1
J: TRBJ1-4
size: many
D: .

CDR3: CASSKTGESYNEQYF
DNA: TGTGCCAGCAGTAAAACAGGGGAGTCCTACAATGAGCAGTATTTC
V: TRBV6-1
J: TRBJ2-1
size: .
D: TRBD1

CDR3: CASSVEQGWGKDTQYF
DNA: TGTGCCAGCAGTGTGGAACAGGGCTGGGGCAAAGATACCCAGTACTTC
V: TRBV6-1
J: TRBJ2-5
size: .
D: .

CDR3: CASSLFAGGGYGYTF
DNA: TGTGCCAGCAGTTTATTTGCAGGGGGTGGCTATGGCTACACCTTC
V: TRBV12-3/TRBV12-4
J: TRBJ1-2
size: many
D: TRBD1

CDR3: CASSQDEKEAFRGNTIYF
DNA: TGCGCCAGCAGCCAAGATGAGAAGGAGGCCTTCCGGGGAAACACCATATATTTT
V: TRBV4-1
J: TRBJ1-3
size: many
D: .

CDR3: CASSSRDRGRNNEQFF
DNA: TGTGCCAGCAGTTCACGGGACAGGGGGAGGAACAATGAGCAGTTCTTC
V: TRBV27
J: TRBJ2-1
size: medium-sized
D: TRBD1

CDR3: CASSGQGFGGYTF
DNA: TGTGCCAGCTCGGGACAGGGATTTGGAGGCTACACCTTC
V: TRBV6-1
J: TRBJ1-2
size: .
D: TRBD1

CDR3: CASSSERAYEQYF
DNA: TGTGCCAGCAGTTCGGAGAGGGCCTACGAGCAGTACTTC
V: TRBV11-2
J: TRBJ2-7
size: .
D: .

CDR3: CAISESKGGGASEQFF
DNA: TGTGCCATCAGTGAGTCGAAGGGCGGGGGGGCAAGTGAGCAGTTCTTC
V: TRBV10-3
J: TRBJ2-1
size: .
D: TRBD2

CDR3: CASSSQGAGELFF
DNA: TGTGCCAGCAGTTCCCAGGGGGCCGGGGAGCTGTTTTTT
V: TRBV6-2/TRBV6-3
J: TRBJ2-2
size: .
D: TRBD1

CDR3: CASRPASGYFAYNEQFF
DNA: TGTGCCAGCCGTCCGGCTAGCGGGTACTTTGCCTACAATGAGCAGTTCTTC
V: TRBV6-1
J: TRBJ2-1
size: .
D: TRBD2

CDR3: CASSPAPYEQYF
DNA: TGTGCCAGCAGCCCAGCCCCCTACGAGCAGTACTTC
V: TRBV6-1
J: TRBJ2-7
size: many
D: .

CDR3: CASGPGTSSLHEQFF
DNA: TGTGCTAGTGGCCCTGGGACTAGTTCTCTCCATGAGCAGTTCTTC
V: TRBV12-5
J: TRBJ2-1
size: once
D: TRBD2

CDR3: CASSRLRGDSNTGELFF
DNA: TGTGCCAGCAGTCGGCTGAGGGGGGACTCGAACACCGGGGAGCTGTTTTTT
V: TRBV6-1
J: TRBJ2-2
size: .
D: .

CDR3: CASSGQLSNQPQHF
DNA: TGTGCCAGCAGTGGACAGCTCAGCAATCAGCCCCAGCATTTT
V: TRBV6-1
J: TRBJ1-5
size: medium-sized
D: .

CDR3: CASSDGTGGTDEQFF
DNA: TGTGCCAGCAGTGACGGGACAGGGGGCACCGATGAGCAGTTTTTT
V: TRBV6-4
J: TRBJ2-2
size: .
D: TRBD1

CDR3: CASNNMSPYEQFF
DNA: TGTGCCAGCAACAATATGTCACCCTACGAGCAGTTCTTC
V: TRBV6-1
J: TRBJ2-1
size: .
D: .

CDR3: CASSRRLGGGFKNTQYF
DNA: TGTGCCAGCAGCCGCCGACTGGGGGGGGGATTCAAAAACACGCAGTATTTT
V: TRBV6-1
J: TRBJ2-3
size: .
D: TRBD2

CDR3: CASRQNREGNNEQFF
DNA: TGTGCCAGCAGACAGAACAGGGAGGGGAACAATGAGCAGTTCTTC
V: TRBV6-1
J: TRBJ2-1
size: few
D: .

CDR3: CASSQGAPGANVLTF
DNA: TGTGCCAGCAGCCAAGGGGCTCCTGGGGCCAACGTCCTGACTTTC
V: TRBV6-1
J: TRBJ2-6
size: .
D: .

CDR3: CASPEEGGETQYF
DNA: TGCGCCAGCCCTGAGGAGGGGGGCGAGACCCAGTACTTC
V: TRBV10-2
J: TRBJ2-5
size: .
D: .

CDR3: CASSGPGAYNQPHHF
DNA: TGTGCCAGCAGTGGCCCGGGGGCCTACAATCAGCCCCACCATTTT
V: TRBV6-1
J: TRBJ1-5
size: .
D: .